This T cell receptor (beta chain) was identified in a study of CD8 T cells in ankylosing spondylitis. V was trimmed by 3 bases and J by 0 bases, leaving 15 bases between them. Germline CDR1 is MNHEY and CDR2 is SVGEGT. The CDR3 loop spans 18 amino acids. Making use of molecular barcodes, quantitative 5'-RACE generated TCR beta libraries. From the 5' RACE reads, TCRdb called clonotypes with MiXCR, one entry per CDR3 protein. The sample has approximately 300,000 distinct CDR3 sequences, less than 25% seen once. This clonotype has only a few counts. The TCR sequence derives from a female donor with ankylosing spondylitis or in good health (not recorded which). Sequencing was carried out using blood, either unsorted or a sorted T cell fraction (not recorded which). This chain links TRBV6-2 or TRBV6-3 with TRBJ2-6; no clear D gene. The chain's CDR3 is CASSYRPDPLSGANVLTF. Here the CDR3 DNA reads TGTGCCAGCAGTTATCGGCCGGATCCCCTCTCTGGGGCCAACGTCCTGACTTTC.